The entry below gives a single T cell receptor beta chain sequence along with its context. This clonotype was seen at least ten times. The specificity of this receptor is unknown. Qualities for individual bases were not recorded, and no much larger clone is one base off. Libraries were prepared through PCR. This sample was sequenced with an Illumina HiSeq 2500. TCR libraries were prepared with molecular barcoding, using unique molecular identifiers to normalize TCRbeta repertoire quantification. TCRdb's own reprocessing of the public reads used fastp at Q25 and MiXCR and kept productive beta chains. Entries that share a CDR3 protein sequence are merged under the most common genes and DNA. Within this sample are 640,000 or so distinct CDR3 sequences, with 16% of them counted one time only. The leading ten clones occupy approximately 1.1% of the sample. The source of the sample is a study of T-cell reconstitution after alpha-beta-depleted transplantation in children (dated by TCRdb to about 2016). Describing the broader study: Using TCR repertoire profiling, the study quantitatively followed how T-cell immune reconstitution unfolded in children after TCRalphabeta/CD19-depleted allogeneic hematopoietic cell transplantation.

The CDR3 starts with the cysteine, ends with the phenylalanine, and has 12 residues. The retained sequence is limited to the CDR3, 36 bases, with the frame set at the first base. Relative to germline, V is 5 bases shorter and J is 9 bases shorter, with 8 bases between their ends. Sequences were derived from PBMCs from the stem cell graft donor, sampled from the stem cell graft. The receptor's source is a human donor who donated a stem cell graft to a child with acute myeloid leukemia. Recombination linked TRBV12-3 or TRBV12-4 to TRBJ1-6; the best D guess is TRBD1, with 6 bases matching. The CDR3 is CASSNRASPLHF. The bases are TGTGCCAGCAGTAACAGGGCTTCACCCCTCCACTTT.